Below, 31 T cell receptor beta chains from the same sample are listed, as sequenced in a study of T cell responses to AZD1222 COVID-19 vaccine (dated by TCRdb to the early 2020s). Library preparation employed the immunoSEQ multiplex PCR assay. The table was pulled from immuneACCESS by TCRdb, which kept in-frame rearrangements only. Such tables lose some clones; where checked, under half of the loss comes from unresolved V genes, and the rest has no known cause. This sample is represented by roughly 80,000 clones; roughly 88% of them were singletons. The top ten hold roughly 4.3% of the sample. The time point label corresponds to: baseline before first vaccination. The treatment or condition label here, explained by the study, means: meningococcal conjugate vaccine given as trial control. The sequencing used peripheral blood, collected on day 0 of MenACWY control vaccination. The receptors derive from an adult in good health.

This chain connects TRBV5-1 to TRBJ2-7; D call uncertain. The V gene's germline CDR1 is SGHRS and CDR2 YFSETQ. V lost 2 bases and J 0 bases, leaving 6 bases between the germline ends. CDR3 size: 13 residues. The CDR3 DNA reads TGCGCCAGCAGCTTTGGCACCTCCTACGAGCAGTACTTC. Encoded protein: CASSFGTSYEQYF.

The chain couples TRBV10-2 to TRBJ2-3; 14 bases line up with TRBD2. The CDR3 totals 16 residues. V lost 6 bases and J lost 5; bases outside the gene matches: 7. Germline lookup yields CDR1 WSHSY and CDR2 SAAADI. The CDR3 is CASSLGTSGSGDTQYF. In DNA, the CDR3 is TGCGCCAGCAGCCTCGGGACTAGCGGGAGTGGAGATACGCAGTATTTT.

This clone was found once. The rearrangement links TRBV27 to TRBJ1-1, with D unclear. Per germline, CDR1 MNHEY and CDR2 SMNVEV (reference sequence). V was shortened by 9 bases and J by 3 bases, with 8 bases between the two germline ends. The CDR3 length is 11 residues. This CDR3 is CASADDTEAFF. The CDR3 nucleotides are TGTGCCAGTGCGGACGACACTGAAGCTTTCTTT.

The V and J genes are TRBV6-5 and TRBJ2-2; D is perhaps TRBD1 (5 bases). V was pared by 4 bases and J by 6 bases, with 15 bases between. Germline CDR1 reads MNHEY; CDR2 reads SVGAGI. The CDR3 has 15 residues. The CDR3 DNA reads TGTGCCAGCAGTTTGTTGGTTAGGGGCCCCGGGGAGCTGTTTTTT. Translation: CASSLLVRGPGELFF.

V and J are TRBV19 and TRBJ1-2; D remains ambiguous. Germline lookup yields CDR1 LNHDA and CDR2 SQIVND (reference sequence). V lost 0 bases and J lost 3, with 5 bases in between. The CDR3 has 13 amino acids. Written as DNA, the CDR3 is TGTGCCAGTAGTATAGATCGGGACTATGGCTACACCTTC. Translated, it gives CASSIDRDYGYTF. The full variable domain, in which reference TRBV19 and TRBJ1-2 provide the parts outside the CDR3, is DGGITQSPKYLFRKEGQNVTLSCEQNLNHDAMYWYRQDPGQGLRLIYYSQIVNDFQKGDIAEGYSVSREKKESFPLTVTSAQKNPTAFYLCASSIDRDYGYTFGSGTRLTVV.

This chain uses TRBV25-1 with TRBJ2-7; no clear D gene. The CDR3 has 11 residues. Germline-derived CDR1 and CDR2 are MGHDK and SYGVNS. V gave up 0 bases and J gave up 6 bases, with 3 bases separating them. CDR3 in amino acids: CASSEYGEQYF. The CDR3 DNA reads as TGTGCCAGCAGTGAATATGGCGAGCAGTACTTC.

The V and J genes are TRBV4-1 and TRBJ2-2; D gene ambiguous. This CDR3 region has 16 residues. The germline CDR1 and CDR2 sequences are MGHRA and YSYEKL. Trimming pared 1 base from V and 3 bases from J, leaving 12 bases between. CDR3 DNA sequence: TGCGCCAGCAGCCAAGTTCACGGCGATTACACCGGGGAGCTGTTTTTT. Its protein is CASSQVHGDYTGELFF.

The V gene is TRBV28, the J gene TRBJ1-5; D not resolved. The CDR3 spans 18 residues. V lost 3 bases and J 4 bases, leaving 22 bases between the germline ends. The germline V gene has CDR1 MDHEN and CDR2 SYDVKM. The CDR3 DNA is TGTGCCAGCAGTTTTTTTTTGGGTGGGCAGGTAGAAAATCAGCCCCAGCATTTT. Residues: CASSFFLGGQVENQPQHF.

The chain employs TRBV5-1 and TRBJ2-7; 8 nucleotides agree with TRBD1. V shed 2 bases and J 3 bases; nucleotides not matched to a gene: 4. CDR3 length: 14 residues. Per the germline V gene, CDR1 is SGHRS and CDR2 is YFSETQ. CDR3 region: CASSFSGTGYEQYF. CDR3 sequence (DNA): TGCGCCAGCAGCTTTTCCGGGACAGGCTACGAGCAGTACTTC.

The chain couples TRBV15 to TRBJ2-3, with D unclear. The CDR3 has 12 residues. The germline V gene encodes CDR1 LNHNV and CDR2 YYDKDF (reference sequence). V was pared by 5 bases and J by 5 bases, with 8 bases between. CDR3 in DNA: TGTGCCACCAGCCAGAGTGGAGATACGCAGTATTTT. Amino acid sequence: CATSQSGDTQYF.

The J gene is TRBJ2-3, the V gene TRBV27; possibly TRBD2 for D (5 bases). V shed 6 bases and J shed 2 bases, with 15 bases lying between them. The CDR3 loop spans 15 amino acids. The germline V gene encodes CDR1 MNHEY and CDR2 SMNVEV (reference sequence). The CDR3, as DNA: TGTGCCAGCAGCCGACTTGAGCGGTACACAGATACGCAGTATTTT. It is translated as CASSRLERYTDTQYF.

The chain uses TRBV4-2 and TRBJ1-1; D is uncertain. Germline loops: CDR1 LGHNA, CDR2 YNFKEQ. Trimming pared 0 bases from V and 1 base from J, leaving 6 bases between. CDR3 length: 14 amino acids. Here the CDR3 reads CASSQEPENTEAFF. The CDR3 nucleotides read TGTGCCAGCAGCCAAGAGCCAGAGAACACTGAAGCTTTCTTT.

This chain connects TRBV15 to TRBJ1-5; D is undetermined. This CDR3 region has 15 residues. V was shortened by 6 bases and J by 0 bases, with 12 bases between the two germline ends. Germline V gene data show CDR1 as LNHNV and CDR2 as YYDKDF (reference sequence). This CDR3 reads CATRVRPYSNQPQHF. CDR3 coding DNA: TGTGCCACCAGGGTAAGGCCTTATAGCAATCAGCCCCAGCATTTT.

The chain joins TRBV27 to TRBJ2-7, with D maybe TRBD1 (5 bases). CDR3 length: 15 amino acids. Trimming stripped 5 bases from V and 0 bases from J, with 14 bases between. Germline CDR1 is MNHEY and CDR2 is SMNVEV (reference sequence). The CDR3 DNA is TGTGCCAGCAGTCAAAGACAGATGATCTCCTACGAGCAGTACTTC. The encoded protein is CASSQRQMISYEQYF.

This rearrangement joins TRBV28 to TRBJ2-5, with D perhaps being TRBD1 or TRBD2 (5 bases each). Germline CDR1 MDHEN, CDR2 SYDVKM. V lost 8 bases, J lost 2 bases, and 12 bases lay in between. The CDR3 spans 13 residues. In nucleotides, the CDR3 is TGTGCCAGCCTGGGACCCTTACAAGAGACCCAGTACTTC. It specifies CASLGPLQETQYF.

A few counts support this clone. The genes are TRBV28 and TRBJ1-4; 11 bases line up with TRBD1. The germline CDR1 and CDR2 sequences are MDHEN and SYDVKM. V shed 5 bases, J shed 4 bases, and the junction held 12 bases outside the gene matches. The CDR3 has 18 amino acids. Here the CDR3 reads CASSIPSGQGGYNEKLFF. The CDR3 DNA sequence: TGTGCCAGCAGTATACCCTCGGGACAGGGGGGATATAATGAAAAACTGTTTTTT. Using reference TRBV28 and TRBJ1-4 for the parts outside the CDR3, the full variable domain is DVKVTQSSRYLVKRTGEKVFLECVQDMDHENMFWYRQDPGLGLRLIYFSYDVKMKEKGDIPEGYSVSREKKERFSLILESASTNQTSMYLCASSIPSGQGGYNEKLFFGSGTQLSVL.

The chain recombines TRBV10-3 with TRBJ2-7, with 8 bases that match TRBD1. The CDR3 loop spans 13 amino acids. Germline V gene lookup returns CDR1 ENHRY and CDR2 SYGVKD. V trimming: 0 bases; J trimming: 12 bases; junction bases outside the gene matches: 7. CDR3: CAISESGQDWRYF. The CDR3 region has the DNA TGTGCCATCAGTGAGTCGGGACAGGACTGGCGGTACTTC.

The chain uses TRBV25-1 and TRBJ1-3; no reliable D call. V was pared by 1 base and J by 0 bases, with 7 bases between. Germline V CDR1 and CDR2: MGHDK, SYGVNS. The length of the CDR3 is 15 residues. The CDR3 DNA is TGTGCCAGCAGTGAATTGGCAGACTCTGGAAACACCATATATTTT. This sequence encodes CASSELADSGNTIYF.

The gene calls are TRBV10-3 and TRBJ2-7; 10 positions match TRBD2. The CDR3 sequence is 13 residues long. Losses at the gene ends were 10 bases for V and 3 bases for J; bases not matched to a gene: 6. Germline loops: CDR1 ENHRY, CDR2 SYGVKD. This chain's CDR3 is CATRTSGDYEQYF. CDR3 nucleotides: TGTGCCACCCGGACTAGCGGTGACTACGAGCAGTACTTC.

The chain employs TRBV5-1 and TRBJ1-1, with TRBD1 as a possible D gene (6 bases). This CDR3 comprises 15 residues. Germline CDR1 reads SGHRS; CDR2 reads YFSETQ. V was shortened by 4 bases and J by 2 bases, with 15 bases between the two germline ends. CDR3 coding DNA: TGCGCCAGCAGCCTAACCGGGACACCAAACACTGAAGCTTTCTTT. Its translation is CASSLTGTPNTEAFF.

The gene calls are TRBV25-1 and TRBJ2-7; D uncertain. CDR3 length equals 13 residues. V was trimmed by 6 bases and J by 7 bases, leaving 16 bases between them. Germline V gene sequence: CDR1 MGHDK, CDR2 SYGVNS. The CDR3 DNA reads TGTGCCAGCAGAACGGTGTCTGTGAGAGAGCAGTACTTC. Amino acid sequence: CASRTVSVREQYF.

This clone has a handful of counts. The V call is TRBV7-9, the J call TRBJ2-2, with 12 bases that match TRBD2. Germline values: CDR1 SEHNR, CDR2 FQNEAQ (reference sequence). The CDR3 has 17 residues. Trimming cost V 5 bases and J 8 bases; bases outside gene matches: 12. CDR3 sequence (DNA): TGTGCCAGCAGCCCCCTCCGGACTAGCGGGGATCGAGGGGAGCTGTTTTTT. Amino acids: CASSPLRTSGDRGELFF.

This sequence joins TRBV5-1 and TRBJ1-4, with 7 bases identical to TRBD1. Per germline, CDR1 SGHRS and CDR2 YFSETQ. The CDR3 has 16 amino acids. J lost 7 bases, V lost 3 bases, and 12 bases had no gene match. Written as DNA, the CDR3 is TGCGCCAGCAGCTCGACAGGGAATGCGTTGGGTGAAAAACTGTTTTTT. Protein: CASSSTGNALGEKLFF.

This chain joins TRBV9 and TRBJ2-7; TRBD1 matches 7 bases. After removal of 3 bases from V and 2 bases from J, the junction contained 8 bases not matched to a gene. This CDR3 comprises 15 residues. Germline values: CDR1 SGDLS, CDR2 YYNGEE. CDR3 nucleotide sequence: TGTGCCAGCAGCGAATCCGGGACAGCAGCCTACGAGCAGTACTTC. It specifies CASSESGTAAYEQYF.

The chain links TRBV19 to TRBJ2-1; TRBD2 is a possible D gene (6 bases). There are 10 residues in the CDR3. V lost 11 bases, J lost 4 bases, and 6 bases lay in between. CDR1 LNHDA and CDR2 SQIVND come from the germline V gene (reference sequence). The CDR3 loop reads CAAGYNEQFF. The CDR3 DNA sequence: TGTGCCGCGGGGTACAATGAGCAGTTCTTC.

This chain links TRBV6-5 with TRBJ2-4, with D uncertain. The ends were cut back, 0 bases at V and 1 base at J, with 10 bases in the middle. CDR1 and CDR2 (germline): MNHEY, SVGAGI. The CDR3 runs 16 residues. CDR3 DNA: TGTGCCAGCAGTTACTCCGGCGGTCCTGCCAAAAACATTCAGTACTTC. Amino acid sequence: CASSYSGGPAKNIQYF.

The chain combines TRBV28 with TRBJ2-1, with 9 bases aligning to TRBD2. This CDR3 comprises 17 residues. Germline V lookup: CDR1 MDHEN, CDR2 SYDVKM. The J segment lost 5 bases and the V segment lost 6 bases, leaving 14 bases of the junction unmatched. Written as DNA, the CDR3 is TGTGCCAGCAGACGATATTTTAGCGGGGGCCCGAACAATGAGCAGTTCTTC. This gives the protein CASRRYFSGGPNNEQFF.

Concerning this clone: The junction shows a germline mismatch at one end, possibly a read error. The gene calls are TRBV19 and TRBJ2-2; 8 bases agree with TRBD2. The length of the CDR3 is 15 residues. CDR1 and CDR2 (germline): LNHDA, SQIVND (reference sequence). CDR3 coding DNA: TGTGCCAGTAAGGAGGGAACTAGCGGAACACCGGGATTACGTTTT. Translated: CASKEGTSGTPGLRF.

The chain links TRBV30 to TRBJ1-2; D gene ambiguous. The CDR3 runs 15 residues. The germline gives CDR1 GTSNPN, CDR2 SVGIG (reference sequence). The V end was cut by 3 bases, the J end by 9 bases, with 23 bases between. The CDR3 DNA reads TGTGCCTGGAGGGGCCCCGGCAGGTCGAGTGGTAGCTACACCTTC. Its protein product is CAWRGPGRSSGSYTF.

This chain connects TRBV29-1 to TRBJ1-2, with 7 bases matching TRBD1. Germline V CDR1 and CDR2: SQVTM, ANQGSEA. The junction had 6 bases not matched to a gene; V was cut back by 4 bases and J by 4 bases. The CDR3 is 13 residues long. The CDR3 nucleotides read TGCAGCGTTGTCAGGGGGGATGGCTATGGCTACACCTTC. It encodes CSVVRGDGYGYTF. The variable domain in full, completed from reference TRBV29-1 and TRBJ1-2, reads SAVISQKPSRDICQRGTSLTIQCQVDSQVTMMFWYRQQPGQSLTLIATANQGSEATYESGFVIDKFPISRPNLTFSTLTVSNMSPEDSSIYLCSVVRGDGYGYTFGSGTRLTVV.

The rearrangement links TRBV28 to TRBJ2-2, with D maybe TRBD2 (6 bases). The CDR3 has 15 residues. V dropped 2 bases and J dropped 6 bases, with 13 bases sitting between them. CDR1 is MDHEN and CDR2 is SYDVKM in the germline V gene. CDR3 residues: CASSLAGRRAGELFF. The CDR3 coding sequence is TGTGCCAGCAGTTTAGCGGGAAGGCGGGCCGGGGAGCTGTTTTTT.